The entry below describes one T cell receptor (beta chain). At one end, the junction sequence differs from germline, possibly due to a read error. This record comes from a study of radiation and T cells in renal cell carcinoma. The length of the CDR3 is 14 residues. CDR1 and CDR2 from the germline V gene are SNHLY and FYNNEI. Time point here: blood 4 weeks post-SBRT, at nephrectomy. Sample treatment: 15 Gy SBRT to primary tumor, nephrectomy 4 weeks later. Only in-frame clones appear in the TCRdb table, and some are missing; sequencing was by immunoSEQ multiplex PCR. The table lists about 77,000 clones, approximately 82% of them singletons.

Specimen: blood, collected from a patient whose treatment included radiotherapy and nephrectomy. This clonotype originated in a woman aged 55-69 years with renal cell carcinoma. The V and J genes are TRBV2 and TRBJ1-4; 10 nucleotides agree with TRBD1. CDR3: CASNLDRGSLSPHF. The CDR3 DNA reads TGTGCCAGCAACCTGGACAGGGGGAGCCTCTCCCCCCACTTT.